The 29 T cell receptor beta chains below come from one sample, sequenced in a study of blood T cell repertoires in COVID-19 (dated by TCRdb to 2019 to 2021). Library preparation was by the immunoSEQ multiplex PCR assay. TCRdb provides this immuneACCESS table in a form limited to in-frame rearrangements. Some clones are lacking; in checked studies, under half of them reflect an unresolved V gene, and why the rest are absent is not known. This sample has around 70,000 clones in its table, and 75% to 85% of those were observed once. The ten largest clones take up roughly 16% of the sample. Sequencing was performed on peripheral blood. The receptors stem from a human donor in a cohort sampled during active COVID-19.

The rearrangement links TRBV27 to TRBJ2-7; the match to TRBD2 covers 15 bases. This CDR3 comprises 16 residues. Germline lookup yields CDR1 MNHEY and CDR2 SMNVEV (reference sequence). Trimming removed 8 bases from V and 3 bases from J; junction bases left unmatched: 8. The CDR3 DNA follows: TGTGCCAGCCGACCAGGGACTAGCGGGAGGTACTACGAGCAGTACTTC. It encodes CASRPGTSGRYYEQYF.

The chain uses TRBV4-2 and TRBJ2-3; 11 positions match TRBD2. In germline, CDR1 is LGHNA, CDR2 YNFKEQ. The V and J ends lost 4 bases and 6 bases, in that order; junction bases with no gene match: 9. This CDR3 has 16 residues. CDR3 coding DNA: TGTGCCAGCAGCCCTATAGCGGGAGGGCCAGGTGATACGCAGTATTTT. Amino acids: CASSPIAGGPGDTQYF.

The chain links TRBV7-2 to TRBJ2-5, with a weak D call TRBD2 (5 bases). The V gene's germline CDR1 is SGHTA and CDR2 FQGNSA. Trimming shortened V by 5 bases and J by 2 bases, and 12 bases separated the two germline ends. The CDR3 contains 14 residues. CDR3 DNA sequence: TGTGCCAGCAGCCCCGAGAGCGGACAAGAGACCCAGTACTTC. Protein sequence: CASSPESGQETQYF.

This clone was seen only a few times. At the DNA level, this CDR3 is encoded by other sequences in the same sample as well. V is TRBV2 and J is TRBJ1-1, with D hard to call. Trimming removed 6 bases at V and 2 bases at J, with 7 bases between. CDR1 and CDR2 (germline): SNHLY, FYNNEI. The length of the CDR3 is 12 residues. CDR3 region: CASRGLNTEAFF. The DNA for the CDR3 is TGTGCCAGCAGAGGACTCAACACTGAAGCTTTCTTT. The entire variable domain, with the rest obtained from reference TRBV2 and TRBJ1-1, is as follows: EPEVTQTPSHQVTQMGQEVILRCVPISNHLYFYWYRQILGQKVEFLVSFYNNEISEKSEIFDDQFSVERPDGSNFTLKIRSTKLEDSAMYFCASRGLNTEAFFGQGTRLTVV.

V and J are TRBV7-2 and TRBJ1-1; 8 positions agree with TRBD1. The CDR3 is 17 residues long. Germline V CDR1 and CDR2: SGHTA, FQGNSA. V lost 1 base, J lost 4 bases, and 11 bases stayed unmatched. The DNA for the CDR3 is TGTGCCAGCAGCTTAGGAGGTACAGGGGGTATGATCACTGAAGCTTTCTTT. Its protein is CASSLGGTGGMITEAFF.

There are a few counts of this clone. V is TRBV5-1 and J is TRBJ2-7; a possible D gene is TRBD2 (7 bases). The V gene's germline CDR1 is SGHRS and CDR2 YFSETQ. Deletions cut 0 bases from V and 2 bases from J, with 9 bases between. The CDR3 length is 14 residues. In nucleotides, the CDR3 is TGCGCCAGCAGCTTGGACGGGGGGCCCTACGAGCAGTACTTC. Amino acid sequence: CASSLDGGPYEQYF.

The V and J genes are TRBV5-1 and TRBJ2-3, with D possibly matching TRBD2 (6 bases). This CDR3 contains 13 residues. The germline V gene has CDR1 SGHRS and CDR2 YFSETQ. V was trimmed by 5 bases and J by 6 bases, leaving 13 bases between them. CDR3: CASRVGGPDTQYF. DNA of the CDR3: TGCGCCAGCAGGGTGGGAGGCCCCGATACGCAGTATTTT. Complete variable domain (other parts from reference TRBV5-1 and TRBJ2-3): KAGVTQTPRYLIKTRGQQVTLSCSPISGHRSVSWYQQTPGQGLQFLFEYFSETQRNKGNFPGRFSGRQFSNSRSEMNVSTLELGDSALYLCASRVGGPDTQYFGPGTRLTVL.

The genes are TRBV25-1 and TRBJ1-1; D unresolved. The CDR3 has 11 amino acids. V was pared by 11 bases and J by 0 bases, with 7 bases between. Germline CDR1 is MGHDK and CDR2 is SYGVNS. The CDR3 spells CACSMNTEAFF. CDR3 nucleotide sequence: TGTGCCTGTTCAATGAACACTGAAGCTTTCTTT.

The chain combines TRBV3-1 (or the pseudogene TRBV3-2) with TRBJ1-2, with 7 nucleotides matching TRBD1. CDR3 length equals 16 residues. Unmatched junction bases numbered 12, after V lost 1 base and J lost 7 bases. The germline CDR1 and CDR2 sequences are LGHDT and YNNKEL (reference sequence). The CDR3 sequence is CASSQASGEPGGGYTF. The DNA for the CDR3 is TGTGCCAGCAGCCAAGCTTCTGGGGAGCCAGGGGGTGGCTACACCTTC.

The chain has TRBV5-1 and TRBJ2-3, with no clear D. The CDR3 consists of 13 residues. V lost 4 bases to trimming and J lost 4 bases, with 10 bases between them. From germline, CDR1 is SGHRS and CDR2 YFSETQ. CDR3 sequence (DNA): TGCGCCAGCAGCCGAGATTTAGCAGATACGCAGTATTTT. Its translation: CASSRDLADTQYF.

This clone was seen once. This rearrangement joins TRBV19 to TRBJ2-5; D is possibly TRBD1 (6 bases). Trimming took 5 bases from V and 1 from J, leaving 17 bases between them. The CDR3 runs to 16 residues. The germline gives CDR1 LNHDA, CDR2 SQIVND (reference sequence). CDR3 sequence reads: CASSATGLGLQETQYF. The DNA for the CDR3 is TGTGCCAGTAGTGCCACAGGGTTGGGGCTCCAAGAGACCCAGTACTTC.

This chain links TRBV7-8 with TRBJ2-1; TRBD2 matches at 7 bases. CDR3 length equals 16 residues. The junction had 4 bases not matched to a gene; V was cut back by 0 bases and J by 2 bases. Germline values: CDR1 SGHVS, CDR2 FQNEAQ. The CDR3: CASSLAGGYPYNEQFF. The CDR3 nucleotides read TGTGCCAGCAGCTTAGCGGGGGGGTATCCCTACAATGAGCAGTTCTTC.

V usage is TRBV5-4 and J usage is TRBJ2-1; TRBD1 agrees at 10 bases. The germline CDR1 and CDR2 sequences are SGHNT and YYREEE (reference sequence). This CDR3 has 16 residues. V trimming: 2 bases; J trimming: 1 base; junction bases outside the gene matches: 3. CDR3 amino acids: CASSFRTGGSYNEQFF. CDR3 bases: TGTGCCAGCAGCTTTAGGACAGGGGGTTCCTACAATGAGCAGTTCTTC.

This chain joins TRBV6-5 and TRBJ2-3; the match to TRBD2 covers 11 bases. The CDR3 length is 16 residues. Germline CDR1 and CDR2: MNHEY and SVGAGI. Trimming at V came to 4 bases and at J to 3 bases, leaving 6 bases not matched to a gene. The chain's CDR3 is CASSSTTSGSTDTQYF. The CDR3 bases are TGTGCCAGCAGTTCAACCACTAGCGGGAGTACAGATACGCAGTATTTT.

The chain combines TRBV18 with TRBJ1-2, with 9 bases that match TRBD1. Germline V gene sequence: CDR1 KGHSH, CDR2 LQKENI. The CDR3 loop spans 14 amino acids. V dropped 3 bases and J dropped 4; count of bases not matched to a gene: 3. CDR3 coding DNA: TGTGCCAGCTCACCGGGACAGGGTAGCTATGGCTACACCTTC. Protein product: CASSPGQGSYGYTF.

The rearrangement links TRBV11-1 to TRBJ2-5, with D tentatively TRBD2 (6 bases). CDR1 is SGHAT, CDR2 FQDESV, per germline (reference sequence). This CDR3 contains 13 residues. Trimming pared 6 bases from V and 3 bases from J, leaving 11 bases between. In DNA form, the CDR3 reads TGTGCCAGCAGTTTGGAGCGGGAAGAGACCCAGTACTTC. Amino acids: CASSLEREETQYF.

This clone has a single count. The rearrangement uses TRBV19 and TRBJ1-2, with D possibly TRBD1 on 5 matching bases. Germline V CDR1 and CDR2: LNHDA, SQIVND (reference sequence). V lost 2 bases and J 6 bases, leaving 16 bases between the germline ends. This CDR3 is built from 15 residues. The CDR3 loop reads CASSISRTRPDGYTF. CDR3 DNA sequence: TGTGCCAGTAGTATATCGCGGACAAGACCGGATGGCTACACCTTC.

The V call is TRBV10-3, the J call TRBJ2-1; 8 nucleotides line up with TRBD2. The CDR3 extends over 19 amino acids. Germline CDR1 ENHRY, CDR2 SYGVKD. V lost 2 bases to trimming and J lost 2 bases; unmatched junction nucleotides: 14. The CDR3 DNA sequence: TGTGCCATCAGTGAGGCGGGGGGTTCGGGGCAGGGAGCCTACAATGAGCAGTTCTTC. As protein: CAISEAGGSGQGAYNEQFF.

In DNA form, the CDR3 reads TGCGCCAGCAGCCTCCCCTCGACAGGGCCGGCCAACGTCCTGACTTTC. Encoded protein: CASSLPSTGPANVLTF. The V and J genes are TRBV5-1 and TRBJ2-6; 7 nucleotides line up with TRBD1. The V gene's germline CDR1 is SGHRS and CDR2 YFSETQ. This CDR3 is built from 16 residues. J was trimmed by 6 bases and V by 4 bases; bases with no gene match: 10. Filled out from reference TRBV5-1 and TRBJ2-6, the complete variable domain reads KAGVTQTPRYLIKTRGQQVTLSCSPISGHRSVSWYQQTPGQGLQFLFEYFSETQRNKGNFPGRFSGRQFSNSRSEMNVSTLELGDSALYLCASSLPSTGPANVLTFGAGSRLTVL.

This clone was counted only a few times. The gene calls are TRBV5-1 and TRBJ2-7, with TRBD2 as a possible D gene (5 bases). Trimming cost V 0 bases and J 4 bases, with 17 bases left between them. Germline V lookup: CDR1 SGHRS, CDR2 YFSETQ. The length of the CDR3 is 16 residues. The CDR3 DNA is TGCGCCAGCAGCTTGGCCCCCGGACTGATTCGGTACGAGCAGTACTTC. It codes for CASSLAPGLIRYEQYF.

This chain connects TRBV18 to TRBJ2-7; D might be TRBD1 (6 bases). Trimming cost V 4 bases and J 5 bases, with 12 bases left between them. The V gene's germline CDR1 is KGHSH and CDR2 LQKENI. The CDR3 totals 13 residues. CDR3 protein: CASSLHRADEQYF. The DNA for the CDR3 is TGTGCCAGCTCACTGCACAGGGCCGACGAGCAGTACTTC.

A single count supports this clone. V usage is TRBV27 and J usage is TRBJ2-2, with a weak D call TRBD2 (6 bases). The CDR3 is made up of 15 amino acids. Germline CDR1 reads MNHEY; CDR2 reads SMNVEV (reference sequence). The V end was cut by 3 bases, the J end by 4 bases, with 12 bases between. The DNA for the CDR3 is TGTGCCAGCAGTTTCTCAGCGGGCACCACCGGGGAGCTGTTTTTT. Amino acids: CASSFSAGTTGELFF.

A note on this clone: The limits of the CDR3 on the DNA are not certain, so only TCRdb's listed CDR3 is given. The chain is built from TRBV7-9 and TRBJ1-2; the table's D gene call, TRBD1, was not cross checked with the DNA. The CDR3 is 14 amino acids in total, end residues counted. Germline lookup yields CDR1 SEHNR and CDR2 FQNEAQ (reference sequence). CDR3 residues: CASSLEVGQGALSF.

The chain uses TRBV6-4 and TRBJ2-1; tentatively, D is TRBD2 (6 bases). This CDR3 is built from 14 residues. CDR1 is MRHNA and CDR2 is SNTAGT in the germline V gene. The ends were cut back, 5 bases at V and 7 bases at J, with 15 bases in the middle. The CDR3 DNA is TGTGCCAGCAGTCCCGAGGGAGGTAAAAATGAGCAGTTCTTC. Translation: CASSPEGGKNEQFF.

The rearrangement uses TRBV5-4 and TRBJ1-1; TRBD1 matches 9 bases. The trim removed 3 bases at V and 4 bases at J, leaving 4 bases unmatched. The CDR3 consists of 14 residues. Per germline, CDR1 SGHNT and CDR2 YYREEE (reference sequence). CDR3 protein: CASSWDRETTEAFF. The CDR3 DNA is TGTGCCAGCAGCTGGGACAGGGAAACCACTGAAGCTTTCTTT. Drawing the rest from reference TRBV5-4 and TRBJ1-1, the complete variable domain is ETGVTQSPTHLIKTRGQQVTLRCSSQSGHNTVSWYQQALGQGPQFIFQYYREEENGRGNFPPRFSGLQFPNYSSELNVNALELDDSALYLCASSWDRETTEAFFGQGTRLTVV.

This rearrangement joins TRBV13 to TRBJ2-3, with a tentative D call TRBD2 (6 bases). The CDR3 sequence is 19 residues long. V lost 0 bases, J lost 4 bases, and 23 bases lay in between. Germline V gene data show CDR1 as PRHDT and CDR2 as FYEKMQ (reference sequence). Here the CDR3 reads CASSLGGISGVPSSDTQYF. The CDR3 region has the DNA TGTGCCAGCAGCTTAGGAGGTATTAGCGGCGTACCCTCTTCAGATACGCAGTATTTT.

The V gene is TRBV28, the J gene TRBJ1-1; D is unclear. V lost 5 bases and J 4 bases, leaving 14 bases between the germline ends. Looked up from germline, CDR1 is MDHEN and CDR2 is SYDVKM. The CDR3 has 14 residues. CDR3 in amino acids: CASSPPRGPTEAFF. The CDR3 coding sequence is TGTGCCAGCAGTCCGCCCCGGGGTCCCACTGAAGCTTTCTTT.

The chain uses TRBV2 and TRBJ1-1, with TRBD1 matching over 8 bases. Germline CDR1 and CDR2: SNHLY and FYNNEI. The CDR3 length is 14 residues. V dropped 5 bases and J dropped 11; count of bases not matched to a gene: 13. CDR3 amino acids: CASSTGQGAPTAFF. CDR3 nucleotides: TGTGCCAGCAGTACCGGACAGGGAGCCCCTACCGCTTTCTTT. The full variable domain, rest sourced from reference TRBV2 and TRBJ1-1, is EPEVTQTPSHQVTQMGQEVILRCVPISNHLYFYWYRQILGQKVEFLVSFYNNEISEKSEIFDDQFSVERPDGSNFTLKIRSTKLEDSAMYFCASSTGQGAPTAFFGQGTRLTVV.

This chain joins TRBV18 and TRBJ2-7; maybe TRBD1 (5 bases). V was shortened by 6 bases and J by 0 bases, with 9 bases between the two germline ends. The CDR3 runs to 13 residues. Germline V gene data show CDR1 as KGHSH and CDR2 as LQKENI. CDR3 region: CASSRDSSYEQYF. Here the CDR3 DNA reads TGTGCCAGCTCGCGAGACAGCTCCTACGAGCAGTACTTC.